The clone carrying this T cell receptor beta chain came up a few times. With iRepertoire HTBI primers and Arm-PCR of CDR3 regions, TCR beta libraries were built. TCRdb re-derived calls from the multiplex PCR reads in MiXCR, one entry per CDR3 protein. The repertoire holds hundreds of thousands of distinct CDR3 sequences, 13% seen once, with 8.5% to 10% in the top ten. The data originate from a study of regulatory T cells in long-lasting Graves disease. The sample's time point: newly diagnosed GD, antithyroid drugs for less than 3 months. Making the TCR library involved RNA that had been extracted from PBMCs. Trimming shortened V by 2 bases and J by 3 bases, and 14 bases separated the two germline ends. Germline CDR1 and CDR2: KGHSH and LQKENI. There are 16 residues in the CDR3. The same sample was also studied in work on T cells in Graves' hyperthyroidism and ophthalmopathy. That study adds: HTBI primers were employed in a first-round RT-PCR of the TCR CDR3.

V gene TRBV18 combines with J gene TRBJ2-1; possible D gene TRBD2, 6 bases. Sequencing was performed on peripheral blood mononuclear cells (PBMCs), taken at new diagnosis, from a patient treated with antithyroid drugs. The source is a man aged 30 to 45 with Graves disease. CDR3 sequence reads: CASSPASGRGYNEQFF. CDR3 DNA: TGTGCCAGCTCACCAGCGTCCGGGAGAGGCTACAATGAGCAGTTCTTC.